This paragraph covers one T cell receptor beta chain sequence. What antigen it recognizes has not been identified. No much larger clone exists at a distance of one base, and base qualities are not known. From the cysteine through the phenylalanine, the CDR3 covers 14 amino acids. Only the CDR3 region is kept as DNA, spanning 42 bases read in frame from base 1. The germline V gene provides CDR1 MNHNS and CDR2 SASEGT. V and J are truncated by 6 bases and 1 base respectively, leaving an intervening sequence of 13 bases. Every donor was a healthy Caucasian. The twin cohort consisted of three pairs of female monozygotic twins, all aged roughly 18 to 30 years. CD4+ and CD8+ T cell populations were isolated with positive isolation kits from Invitrogen. This entry is derived from a study of identical twins (dated by TCRdb to the mid-2010s). About the investigation overall: TCR alpha and beta repertoires from monozygotic twins, unrelated adults of various ages and cord blood were deep-sequenced to test whether fetal clonotypes persist. To rule out contamination, replicate twin experiments were performed at different times with different library preparation protocols.

Findings and caveats that apply to the study as a whole: Out-of-frame TCR alpha sequences shared between twins showed an excess of low generation-probability sequences compared with coincidental sharing between unrelated individuals. Zero-insertion analyses could be partly confounded by invariant T cells such as MAIT and iNKT, though diverse VJ usage argued against such confounding for most clonotypes. The excess sharing between twins in beta out-of-frame sequences was weaker because fewer shared sequences reduced the signal-to-noise ratio. In monozygotic twins, recombination models systematically underestimated out-of-frame TCR alpha sharing, but the models matched the sharing seen between unrelated individuals. Fewer insertions were carried by abundant cord blood beta clonotypes, a similar but weaker trend appeared in young adult naive repertoires, and no such trend appeared in memory repertoires. Conclusions relied on cross-sectional statistical analysis, since the same donors could not be followed over many years.

Libraries were made using 5' RACE. Sequencing was carried out with an Illumina HiSeq 2000. A universal primer binding site was introduced by template switching, and a unique molecular identifier was present in the final cDNA, enabling accurate counting of TCR cDNA molecules. First-strand cDNA for TCR alpha and beta chains was synthesized from specific primers in the conserved constant-segment region. To control for contamination, every cDNA library carried two barcodes: a SMART-Mk sample barcode plus Illumina barcodes. TruSeq adapter sequences and Illumina sample barcodes were added in two successive PCR steps. TCR alpha and beta cDNA libraries were sequenced on the Illumina HiSeq platform with custom primers. In the paper's pipeline: Unique molecular identifiers were extracted from raw reads with MiGEC, and CDR3 positions were determined with MiXCR. For each individual, recombination models were inferred using an EM algorithm with the repgenHMM and IGoR tools. The analysis of shared clonotypes was done with the tcR package in R, with sharing normalized by the product of cloneset sizes. To study raw recombination without the effects of thymic and clonal selection, out-of-frame nonproductive sequences were analyzed. TCRdb applied fastp at Q25 and MiXCR to the public reads, then kept only in-frame beta chains. Rows are combined by CDR3 protein, so each entry shows the most common genes and DNA. The V and J calls were not made by the authors but by TCRdb's processing. Within this sample are 400,000 to 500,000 distinct CDR3 sequences, with about 13% of them counted one time only. The top ten clonotypes cover about 1% of the sample.

These data were also filed under a second study, of yellow fever vaccine responses in identical twins. The second study also describes: According to the authors, the vaccine-induced T cell response in identical twins seemed to be partly convergent and partly specific to each individual. In identical twins, the study followed T cell clones that responded to the vaccine with precision.

Sequences were obtained from CD4+ T cells sorted from blood. Recombination connected TRBV6-1 to TRBJ2-7; TRBD1 is a possible D gene, resting on 6 matching bases. The source is a woman aged 18-30 years in good health. The CDR3 in this case is CASRGPGQSYEQYF. Read as DNA, the sequence is TGTGCCAGCAGGGGACCAGGACAGTCCTACGAGCAGTACTTC.